A single T cell receptor beta chain is shown here with its context. This specimen comes from a study of blood T cell repertoires in COVID-19. CDR1 and CDR2 (germline): SGHKS, YYEKEE (reference sequence). This CDR3 is built from 16 residues. V dropped 4 bases and J dropped 3; count of bases not matched to a gene: 6. Here immunoSEQ multiplex PCR was the method, and the copy in TCRdb shows in-frame clones only, minus some. The table has about 250,000 clones, 80% to 90% seen once; the top ten hold approximately 1.4%. The material sequenced was peripheral blood. The receptor's source is a man aged 80 or over with acute or convalescent COVID-19. V and J are TRBV5-5 and TRBJ2-7, with 14 bases that match TRBD2. The CDR3 nucleotides are TGTGCCAGCAGCCCCCGGGGACTAGCGGGAGACTACGAGCAGTACTTC. This encodes CASSPRGLAGDYEQYF.